This T cell receptor (beta chain) was recorded in a study of cytomegalovirus exposure and HLA in healthy donors. Study results and limitations: Later analysis identified several of the most significant clusters that appeared linked to common viral pathogens. TCR association rates varied by HLA locus in a later analysis, with DRB1 highest and HLA-C lowest. The study dropped some indistinguishable V segments, TRBV6-2 and TRBV6-3 among them.

It was with 60 Vbeta and 13 Jbeta primers that the PCR ran. Method: immunoSEQ multiplex PCR; TCRdb's copy keeps in-frame clones and lacks some. Here the sample spans over 100,000 clones, around 73% being singletons. Per germline, CDR1 LNHDA and CDR2 SQIVND (reference sequence). The ends were cut back, 1 base at V and 1 base at J, with 11 bases in the middle. This CDR3 contains 16 residues. Only one count was recorded for this clone. What it recognizes is unknown. Sequencing was performed on PBMCs. The chain recombines TRBV19 with TRBJ2-1; D is possibly TRBD1 (5 bases). This TCR derives from a man aged 40-49 years in good health and CMV-seronegative. The CDR3 is CASSIGRDRSYNEQFF. CDR3 bases: TGTGCCAGTAGTATAGGCAGGGATAGGTCCTACAATGAGCAGTTCTTC.